Listed here are 9 T cell receptor beta chains from one sample, sequenced in a study of T cell responses to AZD1222 COVID-19 vaccine. TCRdb's copy holds only in-frame clones and misses some; the assay was immunoSEQ multiplex PCR. Seen here are 95,000 to 150,000 clones, roughly 90% observed once, and the top ten hold just under 10%. The source was peripheral blood, collected on day 0 of AZD1222 vaccination. These receptors all come from an adult in good health.

CDR3: CASSLSRNTGELFF. DNA of the CDR3: TGTGCCAGCAGTTTGAGCCGGAACACCGGGGAGCTGTTTTTT. The gene calls are TRBV27 and TRBJ2-2, with no clear D. CDR3 size: 14 residues. CDR1 is MNHEY and CDR2 is SMNVEV in the germline V gene (reference sequence). With 3 bases removed from V and 1 base from J, the gap between germline ends came to 6 bases.

This chain joins TRBV19 and TRBJ2-7; tentatively, D is TRBD1 (6 bases). V lost 4 bases and J 3 bases, leaving 13 bases between the germline ends. The CDR3 extends over 14 amino acids. Germline V gene data show CDR1 as LNHDA and CDR2 as SQIVND (reference sequence). Here the CDR3 reads CASSSTTGLYEQYF. The CDR3 nucleotides read TGTGCCAGTAGTAGCACGACAGGACTCTACGAGCAGTACTTC. The full variable domain, its missing parts supplied by reference TRBV19 and TRBJ2-7, is DGGITQSPKYLFRKEGQNVTLSCEQNLNHDAMYWYRQDPGQGLRLIYYSQIVNDFQKGDIAEGYSVSREKKESFPLTVTSAQKNPTAFYLCASSSTTGLYEQYFGPGTRLTVT.

The chain joins TRBV3-1 (or the pseudogene TRBV3-2) to TRBJ2-1; D is unclear. V lost 0 bases and J lost 8, with 5 bases in between. Germline values: CDR1 LGHDT, CDR2 YNNKEL (reference sequence). CDR3 length: 12 residues. The CDR3 DNA follows: TGTGCCAGCAGCCAAGAGGGCCATGAGCAGTTCTTC. It encodes CASSQEGHEQFF.

This sequence joins TRBV5-1 and TRBJ2-4, with D possibly being TRBD2 (5 bases). The CDR3 extends over 15 amino acids. V lost 0 bases to trimming and J lost 5 bases, with 12 bases between them. CDR1 SGHRS and CDR2 YFSETQ come from the germline V gene. CDR3: CASSLVPGWENIQYF. The CDR3 bases are TGCGCCAGCAGCTTGGTTCCGGGGTGGGAAAACATTCAGTACTTC.

The CDR3 DNA reads as TGTGCCAGCTCGCAGGAAAGATACAATGAGCAGTTCTTC. Translated: CASSQERYNEQFF. The chain couples TRBV18 to TRBJ2-1; D is unclear. The CDR3 is made up of 13 amino acids. V lost 6 bases and J 4 bases, leaving 10 bases between the germline ends. The germline gives CDR1 KGHSH, CDR2 LQKENI. Combining the CDR3 with reference TRBV18 and TRBJ2-1 gives the whole variable domain NAGVMQNPRHLVRRRGQEARLRCSPMKGHSHVYWYRQLPEEGLKFMVYLQKENIIDESGMPKERFSAEFPKEGPSILRIQQVVRGDSAAYFCASSQERYNEQFFGPGTRLTVL.

V is TRBV28 and J is TRBJ1-2, with D hard to call. V dropped 3 bases and J dropped 4 bases, with 6 bases sitting between them. Germline CDR1 is MDHEN and CDR2 is SYDVKM. The CDR3 extends over 12 amino acids. The DNA for the CDR3 is TGTGCCAGCAGTTTCGTGGGCTATGGCTACACCTTC. The encoded protein is CASSFVGYGYTF.

CDR3 residues: CASEQSGANVLTF. DNA of the CDR3: TGTGCCAGCGAACAGTCTGGGGCCAACGTCCTGACTTTC. The J gene is TRBJ2-6, the V gene TRBV9; D is unresolved. In germline, CDR1 is SGDLS, CDR2 YYNGEE. The CDR3 consists of 13 residues. V lost 7 bases and J lost 1, with 6 bases in between.

CDR3 coding DNA: TGTGCCTGGGCGGACAGTTACTACGAGCAGTACTTC. Amino acids: CAWADSYYEQYF. The J gene is TRBJ2-7, the V gene TRBV30; tentative D call: TRBD1 (6 bases). Germline CDR1 GTSNPN, CDR2 SVGIG (reference sequence). The CDR3 extends over 12 amino acids. The V end lost 5 bases, the J end lost 3 bases, and 11 bases lay between the germline ends.

This clone came up once. V and J are TRBV5-6 and TRBJ2-7, with D possibly being TRBD1 (5 bases). From germline, CDR1 is SGHDT and CDR2 YYEEEE. Trimming shortened V by 2 bases and J by 3 bases, and 12 bases separated the two germline ends. The CDR3 has 14 amino acids. CDR3 nucleotides: TGTGCCAGCAGCTTCCTGGACATTGGCTACGAGCAGTACTTC. This translates into CASSFLDIGYEQYF. Using reference TRBV5-6 and TRBJ2-7 for the parts outside the CDR3, the full variable domain is DAGVTQSPTHLIKTRGQQVTLRCSPKSGHDTVSWYQQALGQGPQFIFQYYEEEERQRGNFPDRFSGHQFPNYSSELNVNALLLGDSALYLCASSFLDIGYEQYFGPGTRLTVT.